The T cell receptor beta chain under discussion was sequenced for a study of blood T cell repertoires in COVID-19. Whole-study context: Collection of acute and convalescent COVID-19 samples took place in the United States, Italy and Spain.

Germline CDR1 is SGHTA and CDR2 is FQGTGA. The CDR3 totals 15 residues. V dropped 0 bases and J dropped 5; count of bases not matched to a gene: 2. Method: immunoSEQ multiplex PCR; TCRdb's copy keeps in-frame clones and lacks some. In the table there are fewer than 350,000 clones, roughly 90% of which are singletons. Individuals aged about 18 to 89 years were recruited from approximately 22 US areas. Cohort assignment relied on participant-reported clinical history. Each recovered donor of Cohort 3 presented with two negative PCRs, clearance, or symptom resolution. The sequence derives from a man aged 55 to 70 who had recovered from COVID-19. The sequenced sample consisted of PBMCs or T cells enriched from blood (not recorded which). The chain joins TRBV7-3 to TRBJ1-4, with 8 bases that match TRBD1. CDR3 DNA sequence: TGTGCCAGCAGCTTAACGAGACAGGGGAATGAAAAACTGTTTTTT. This sequence encodes CASSLTRQGNEKLFF.